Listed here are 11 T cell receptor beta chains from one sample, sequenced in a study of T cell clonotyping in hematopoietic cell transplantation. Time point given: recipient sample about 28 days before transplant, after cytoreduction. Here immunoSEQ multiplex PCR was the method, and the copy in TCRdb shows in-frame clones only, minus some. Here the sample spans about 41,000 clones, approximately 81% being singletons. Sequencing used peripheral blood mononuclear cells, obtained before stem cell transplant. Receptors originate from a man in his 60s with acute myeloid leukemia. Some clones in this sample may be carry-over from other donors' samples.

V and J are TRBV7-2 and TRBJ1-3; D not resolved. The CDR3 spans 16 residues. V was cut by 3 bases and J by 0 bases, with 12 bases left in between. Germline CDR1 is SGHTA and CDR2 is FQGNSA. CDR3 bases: TGTGCCAGCAGCTTCCGGGTTTCCCACTCTGGAAACACCATATATTTT. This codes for CASSFRVSHSGNTIYF.

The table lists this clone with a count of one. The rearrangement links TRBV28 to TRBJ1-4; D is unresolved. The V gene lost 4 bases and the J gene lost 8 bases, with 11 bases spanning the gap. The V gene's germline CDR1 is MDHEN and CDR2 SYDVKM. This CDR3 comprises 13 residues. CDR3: CASSSSRREKLFF. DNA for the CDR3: TGTGCCAGCAGTTCCTCTAGGAGGGAAAAACTGTTTTTT.

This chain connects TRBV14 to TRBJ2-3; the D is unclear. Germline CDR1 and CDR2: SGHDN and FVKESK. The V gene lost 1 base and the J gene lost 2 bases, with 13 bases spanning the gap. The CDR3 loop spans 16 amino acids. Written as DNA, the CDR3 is TGTGCCAGCAGCCAAGGGGTCAACAGTCTCACAGATACGCAGTATTTT. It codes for CASSQGVNSLTDTQYF.

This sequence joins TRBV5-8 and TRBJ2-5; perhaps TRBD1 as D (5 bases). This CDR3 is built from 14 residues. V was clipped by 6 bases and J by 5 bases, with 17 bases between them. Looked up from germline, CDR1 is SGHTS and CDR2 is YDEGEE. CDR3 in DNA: TGTGCCAGCACCCCCCAGGGAATACTGGAGACCCAGTACTTC. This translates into CASTPQGILETQYF.

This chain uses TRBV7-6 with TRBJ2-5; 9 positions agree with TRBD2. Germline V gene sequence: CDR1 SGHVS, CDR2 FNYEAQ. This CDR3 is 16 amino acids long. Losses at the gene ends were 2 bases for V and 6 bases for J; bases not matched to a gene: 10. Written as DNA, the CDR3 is TGTGCCAGCAGCTTACCTGGCGGGGGGGAGGTGAAGACCCAGTACTTC. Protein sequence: CASSLPGGGEVKTQYF.

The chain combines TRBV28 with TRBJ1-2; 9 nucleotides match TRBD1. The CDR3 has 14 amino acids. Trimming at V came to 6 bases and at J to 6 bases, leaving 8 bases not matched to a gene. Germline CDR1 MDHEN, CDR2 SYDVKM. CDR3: CASRPTGTGNGYTF. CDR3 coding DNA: TGTGCCAGCAGACCTACCGGGACAGGGAATGGCTACACCTTC.

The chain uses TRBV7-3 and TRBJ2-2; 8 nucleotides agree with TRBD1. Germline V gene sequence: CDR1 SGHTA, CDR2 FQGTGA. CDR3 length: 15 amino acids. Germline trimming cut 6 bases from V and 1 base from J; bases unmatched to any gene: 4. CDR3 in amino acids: CASRSDRGNTGELFF. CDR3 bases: TGTGCCAGCAGGTCCGACAGGGGGAACACCGGGGAGCTGTTTTTT.

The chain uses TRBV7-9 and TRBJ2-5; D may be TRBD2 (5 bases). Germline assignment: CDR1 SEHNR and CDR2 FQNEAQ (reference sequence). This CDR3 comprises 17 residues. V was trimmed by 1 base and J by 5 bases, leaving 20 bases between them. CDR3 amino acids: CASSLGHSSIGIETQYF. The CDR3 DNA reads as TGTGCCAGCAGCTTAGGCCACTCTAGCATAGGTATCGAGACCCAGTACTTC. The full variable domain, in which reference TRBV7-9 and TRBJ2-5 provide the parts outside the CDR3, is DTGVSQNPRHKITKRGQNVTFRCDPISEHNRLYWYRQTLGQGPEFLTYFQNEAQLEKSRLLSDRFSAERPKGSFSTLEIQRTEQGDSAMYLCASSLGHSSIGIETQYFGPGTRLLVL.

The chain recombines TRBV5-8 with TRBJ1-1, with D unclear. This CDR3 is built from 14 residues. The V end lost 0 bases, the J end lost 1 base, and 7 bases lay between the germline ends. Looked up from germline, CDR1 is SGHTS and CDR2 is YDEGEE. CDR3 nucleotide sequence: TGTGCCAGCAGCTTGGACGGGAGGAACACTGAAGCTTTCTTT. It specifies CASSLDGRNTEAFF.

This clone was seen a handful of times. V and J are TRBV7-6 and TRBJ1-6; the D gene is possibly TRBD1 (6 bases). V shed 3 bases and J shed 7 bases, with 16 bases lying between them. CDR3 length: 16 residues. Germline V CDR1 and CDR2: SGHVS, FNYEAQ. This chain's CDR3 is CASSLGASLRNSPLHF. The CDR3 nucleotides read TGTGCCAGCAGCTTGGGGGCATCCCTTCGAAATTCACCCCTCCACTTT.

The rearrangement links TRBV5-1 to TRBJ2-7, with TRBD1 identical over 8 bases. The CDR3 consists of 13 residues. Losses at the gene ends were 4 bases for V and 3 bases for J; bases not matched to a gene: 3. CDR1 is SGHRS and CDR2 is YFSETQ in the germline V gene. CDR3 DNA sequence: TGCGCCAGCAGCCGGGACAGGTACTACGAGCAGTACTTC. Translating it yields CASSRDRYYEQYF.